This record looks at one TCR beta chain sequence and its context. Antigen unknown. J gave up 4 bases and V 3 bases, and 1 base lay outside the gene matches. CDR3 length: 15 residues. Germline V CDR1 and CDR2: SEHNR, FQNEAQ (reference sequence). The sample is drawn from a study of OX40 agonist ivuxolimab in advanced cancers. Study-level background: With a range of roughly 20 to 79, age averaged approximately 64 years, and around 83% were male.

General study results and limits: Partial responders at 0.1-3.0 mg/kg showed near-lowest clonal expansion. Still undetermined is the antigen specificity of the expanded peripheral T cells.

Data came from immunoSEQ multiplex PCR; TCRdb stores just in-frame clones and leaves some out. This sample yields about 160,000 clones, of which around 94% are seen a single time; around 0.31% belongs to the top ten. This TCR derives from an adult with an advanced solid tumor such as melanoma, head and neck, liver or kidney cancer. This sequence joins TRBV7-9 and TRBJ2-2; 11 positions match TRBD1. The material was CD4+ or CD8+ T cells sorted from blood, obtained in a trial of the OX40 agonist ivuxolimab. The CDR3 reads CASSFGQGATGELFF. The CDR3 nucleotides are TGTGCCAGCAGCTTCGGACAGGGGGCCACCGGGGAGCTGTTTTTT.